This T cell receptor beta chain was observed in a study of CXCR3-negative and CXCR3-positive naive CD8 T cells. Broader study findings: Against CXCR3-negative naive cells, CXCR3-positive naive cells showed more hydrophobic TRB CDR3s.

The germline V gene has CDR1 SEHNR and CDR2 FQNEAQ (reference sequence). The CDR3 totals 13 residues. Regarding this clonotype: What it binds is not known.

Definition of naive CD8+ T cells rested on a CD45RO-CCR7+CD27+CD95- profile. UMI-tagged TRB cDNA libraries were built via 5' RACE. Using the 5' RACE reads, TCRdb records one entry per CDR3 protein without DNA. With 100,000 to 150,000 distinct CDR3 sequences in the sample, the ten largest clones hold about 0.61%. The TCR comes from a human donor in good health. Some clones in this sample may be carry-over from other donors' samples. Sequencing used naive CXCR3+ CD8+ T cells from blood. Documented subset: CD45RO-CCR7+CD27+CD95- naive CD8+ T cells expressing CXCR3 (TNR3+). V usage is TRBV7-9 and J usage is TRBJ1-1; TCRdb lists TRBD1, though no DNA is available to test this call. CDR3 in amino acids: CASSPPGGTEAFF.